One and the same sample provided the 30 T cell receptor beta chains below, sequenced in a study of T cells in narcolepsy. Libraries were prepared by immunoSEQ multiplex PCR; TCRdb keeps only in-frame clonotypes and omits some of them. The sample lists tens of thousands of clones, roughly 80% seen once, with about 1.2% in the top ten. Sequences were obtained from CD45RA- memory CD4+ T cells from PBMCs. The receptors were gathered from a human donor with narcolepsy.

The chain combines TRBV20-1 with TRBJ2-7, with 7 bases identical to TRBD2. Germline CDR1 is DFQATT and CDR2 is SNEGSKA (reference sequence). CDR3 length: 11 amino acids. V shed 6 bases, J shed 6 bases, and the junction held 5 bases outside the gene matches. CDR3 in amino acids: CSATWGGEQYF. The CDR3 coding sequence is TGCAGTGCAACCTGGGGGGGCGAGCAGTACTTC.

The J gene is TRBJ2-2, the V gene TRBV10-3; 10 nucleotides match TRBD1. The CDR3 is 18 residues long. The V gene's germline CDR1 is ENHRY and CDR2 SYGVKD. The ends lost 3 bases at V and 4 bases at J; junction bases unmatched: 11. This chain's CDR3 is CAISDPSRQGAFTGELFF. In nucleotides, the CDR3 is TGTGCCATCAGTGATCCCTCCCGACAGGGGGCCTTCACCGGGGAGCTGTTTTTT.

This chain links TRBV6-5 with TRBJ1-5; 7 positions match TRBD1. CDR1 and CDR2 from the germline V gene are MNHEY and SVGAGI. The CDR3 sequence is 14 residues long. V was pared by 10 bases and J by 4 bases, with 10 bases of the junction left unmatched. CDR3 loop: CATGTQGVNQPQHF. The CDR3, as DNA: TGTGCCACAGGGACGCAGGGGGTTAATCAGCCCCAGCATTTT.

This clone was recorded only once. The genes are TRBV28 and TRBJ1-1; the match to TRBD1 covers 8 bases. Per germline, CDR1 MDHEN and CDR2 SYDVKM. V lost 5 bases and J lost 1; bases outside the gene matches: 6. This CDR3 is built from 15 residues. DNA of the CDR3: TGTGCCAGCAGTCGACCAGGACAGGGGAACACTGAAGCTTTCTTT. Amino acids: CASSRPGQGNTEAFF.

This clone was recorded only once. The chain links TRBV5-7 to TRBJ2-7, with 10 positions matching TRBD2. TRBV5-7 is an ORF, and what it does is uncertain. With 4 bases clipped from V and 0 bases from J, the junction kept 7 bases outside the gene matches. The CDR3 extends over 16 amino acids. The CDR3 here is CASSKLAGRNSYEQYF. CDR3 in DNA: TGTGCCAGCAGCAAACTAGCGGGGCGAAACTCCTACGAGCAGTACTTC.

V is TRBV7-2 and J is TRBJ1-2; 11 bases are a match to TRBD1. CDR1 is SGHTA, CDR2 FQGNSA, per germline. CDR3 length: 15 residues. The ends lost 1 base at V and 2 bases at J; junction bases unmatched: 0. CDR3 DNA: TGTGCCAGCAGCTTAGGGACAGGGGGCAACTATGGCTACACCTTC. It translates to CASSLGTGGNYGYTF.

The chain combines TRBV29-1 with TRBJ2-7; TRBD2 agrees at 10 bases. This CDR3 comprises 14 residues. The germline gives CDR1 SQVTM, CDR2 ANQGSEA. V shed 7 bases and J 6 bases; nucleotides not matched to a gene: 12. DNA of the CDR3: TGCAGCGGGATAGCGGGAGGACCTCCTAGCGAGCAGTACTTC. Its translation is CSGIAGGPPSEQYF.

CDR3 region: CASSPRSWGARDTQYF. CDR3 bases: TGTGCCAGCAGTCCCCGCTCGTGGGGCGCGAGGGATACGCAGTATTTT. The chain carries TRBV11-2 and TRBJ2-3, with D perhaps matching TRBD1 (5 bases). The CDR3 runs 16 residues. In germline, CDR1 is SGHAT, CDR2 FQNNGV. V lost 6 bases and J 6 bases, leaving 22 bases between the germline ends.

V gene TRBV30 combines with J gene TRBJ2-3; 7 bases fit TRBD2. The CDR3 consists of 15 residues. V trimming: 0 bases; J trimming: 0 bases; junction bases outside the gene matches: 3. Germline CDR1 GTSNPN, CDR2 SVGIG (reference sequence). CDR3 amino acids: CAWSVLRESTDTQYF. CDR3 sequence (DNA): TGTGCCTGGAGTGTCTTGCGGGAGAGCACAGATACGCAGTATTTT.

The rearrangement links TRBV5-6 to TRBJ2-1, with 8 nucleotides matching TRBD1. The CDR3 length is 15 residues. The germline V gene encodes CDR1 SGHDT and CDR2 YYEEEE. V dropped 0 bases and J dropped 10; count of bases not matched to a gene: 9. The CDR3 region has the DNA TGTGCCAGCAGCTTGGTGGGCAGGGGGCAGGAGGAGCAGTTCTTC. This sequence encodes CASSLVGRGQEEQFF. Based on the CDR3 plus reference TRBV5-6 and TRBJ2-1, the full variable domain is DAGVTQSPTHLIKTRGQQVTLRCSPKSGHDTVSWYQQALGQGPQFIFQYYEEEERQRGNFPDRFSGHQFPNYSSELNVNALLLGDSALYLCASSLVGRGQEEQFFGPGTRLTVL.

The rearrangement joins TRBV11-2 to TRBJ1-1; TRBD1 aligns across 8 bases. Germline trimming cut 5 bases from V and 3 bases from J; bases unmatched to any gene: 8. The CDR3 is 15 residues long. Germline V gene lookup returns CDR1 SGHAT and CDR2 FQNNGV. The CDR3 loop is CASSQGAGWDTEAFF. The CDR3 coding sequence is TGTGCCAGCAGCCAGGGGGCTGGGTGGGACACTGAAGCTTTCTTT.

This clone appeared once. This sequence joins TRBV11-2 and TRBJ2-2, with D unresolved. Germline V CDR1 and CDR2: SGHAT, FQNNGV. The length of the CDR3 is 15 residues. V was cut by 5 bases and J by 1 base, with 11 bases left in between. CDR3 DNA sequence: TGTGCCAGCAGCGTGAGTATGGTGAACACCGGGGAGCTGTTTTTT. It encodes CASSVSMVNTGELFF.

The chain uses TRBV5-1 and TRBJ2-1, with 11 nucleotides matching TRBD2. The ends lost 2 bases at V and 2 bases at J; junction bases unmatched: 3. Germline loops: CDR1 SGHRS, CDR2 YFSETQ. The CDR3 covers 16 residues. The CDR3 DNA reads as TGCGCCAGCAGCTTTTATAGCGGGGGGGCCTACAATGAGCAGTTCTTC. Amino acid sequence: CASSFYSGGAYNEQFF.

J is TRBJ1-5 and V is TRBV7-2; no firm D call. There are 15 residues in the CDR3. V was cut by 0 bases and J by 2 bases, with 8 bases left in between. CDR1 and CDR2 (germline): SGHTA, FQGNSA. Written as DNA, the CDR3 is TGTGCCAGCAGCTTAGCATCTGCAGGCAATCAGCCCCAGCATTTT. This codes for CASSLASAGNQPQHF.

This clone was counted only a few times. This sequence joins TRBV6-1 and TRBJ1-1; D is ambiguous. V was clipped by 6 bases and J by 0 bases, with 8 bases between them. Per germline, CDR1 MNHNS and CDR2 SASEGT. CDR3 length equals 13 residues. CDR3 coding DNA: TGTGCCAGCAGCCCCGGATTGAACACTGAAGCTTTCTTT. It codes for CASSPGLNTEAFF.

The J gene is TRBJ1-1, the V gene TRBV4-1, with no clear D. Trimming removed 3 bases from V and 6 bases from J, with 20 bases in between. Per the germline V gene, CDR1 is MGHRA and CDR2 is YSYEKL. CDR3 length: 16 amino acids. CDR3: CASSQVNMGFLAEAFF. CDR3 coding DNA: TGCGCCAGCAGCCAGGTCAATATGGGGTTTTTAGCTGAAGCTTTCTTT.

The CDR3 sequence is CASLGGRREQFF. The CDR3 DNA reads as TGTGCCAGCTTGGGGGGCCGCCGGGAGCAGTTCTTC. The chain combines TRBV7-2 with TRBJ2-1; D tentatively fits TRBD1 or TRBD2 (6 bases each). Trimming took off 8 bases at V and 10 bases at J, with 15 bases between the two ends. CDR3 size: 12 residues. Germline V gives CDR1 SGHTA, CDR2 FQGNSA.

The V gene is TRBV5-4, the J gene TRBJ1-2, with D perhaps matching TRBD1 (5 bases). Germline V gene data show CDR1 as SGHNT and CDR2 as YYREEE (reference sequence). The CDR3 contains 15 residues. V lost 7 bases and J lost 6, with 22 bases in between. The CDR3 reads CASSGRSREADGYTF. CDR3 bases: TGTGCCAGCTCCGGGAGGAGCAGGGAGGCGGATGGCTACACCTTC.

The chain joins TRBV9 to TRBJ1-1; TRBD1 might be the D (6 bases). The V end lost 0 bases, the J end lost 1 base, and 7 bases lay between the germline ends. This CDR3 is built from 14 residues. Germline CDR1 reads SGDLS; CDR2 reads YYNGEE. The CDR3 sequence is CASSVAGQNTEAFF. DNA of the CDR3: TGTGCCAGCAGCGTAGCGGGACAGAACACTGAAGCTTTCTTT.

The rearrangement joins TRBV30 to TRBJ2-7, with a tentative D call TRBD2 (7 bases). Germline V gives CDR1 GTSNPN, CDR2 SVGIG (reference sequence). Trimming stripped 0 bases from V and 5 bases from J, with 14 bases between. The CDR3 is made up of 14 amino acids. CDR3 in amino acids: CAWSVGGAGNEQYF. The CDR3 nucleotides are TGTGCCTGGAGTGTTGGGGGGGCCGGGAACGAGCAGTACTTC.

This chain connects TRBV28 to TRBJ2-5, with 7 bases that match TRBD2. The CDR3 contains 15 residues. Germline V lookup: CDR1 MDHEN, CDR2 SYDVKM. V lost 7 bases, J lost 4 bases, and 12 bases stayed unmatched. This chain's CDR3 is CASIPGRDFGETQYF. The CDR3 DNA sequence: TGTGCCAGCATCCCGGGGAGGGACTTCGGAGAGACCCAGTACTTC.

This clone was picked up one time. The rearrangement links TRBV2 to TRBJ1-4, with D unresolved. Between the trimmed V and J ends, which lost 6 bases and 4 bases, there was a span of 15 bases. Per germline, CDR1 SNHLY and CDR2 FYNNEI. The CDR3 is 15 residues long. The CDR3 DNA reads as TGTGCCAGCAGGCCATACGGGTTATATAATGAAAAACTGTTTTTT. Translating gives CASRPYGLYNEKLFF.

This chain links TRBV11-2 with TRBJ1-4, with D uncertain. Trimming took off 5 bases at V and 4 bases at J, with 8 bases between the two ends. The CDR3 is made up of 13 amino acids. The germline gives CDR1 SGHAT, CDR2 FQNNGV. In DNA form, the CDR3 reads TGTGCCAGCAGCCCACAGTATAATGAAAAACTGTTTTTT. It is translated as CASSPQYNEKLFF.

V and J are TRBV28 and TRBJ2-1, with no clear D. This CDR3 comprises 11 residues. Trimming shortened V by 10 bases and J by 8 bases, and 12 bases separated the two germline ends. Germline-derived CDR1 and CDR2 are MDHEN and SYDVKM. DNA of the CDR3: TGTGCCACGCAGCTTTCGGATGAGCAGTTCTTC. Amino acids: CATQLSDEQFF.

In its sample, this clone was seen once. This chain links TRBV6-5 with TRBJ2-5; 13 positions agree with TRBD2. The germline CDR1 and CDR2 sequences are MNHEY and SVGAGI. Losses at the gene ends were 10 bases for V and 4 bases for J; bases not matched to a gene: 6. CDR3 length: 14 amino acids. CDR3 in amino acids: CATRLAGGPETQYF. CDR3 sequence (DNA): TGTGCCACCCGACTAGCGGGAGGCCCAGAGACCCAGTACTTC.

Only one count was recorded for this clone. This rearrangement joins TRBV5-1 to TRBJ1-2; D remains ambiguous. Germline CDR1 reads SGHRS; CDR2 reads YFSETQ. The CDR3 contains 16 residues. V lost 5 bases, J lost 4 bases, and 21 bases lay in between. The CDR3 DNA reads as TGCGCCAGCAGGCTATTATCGGTTCGAAAGATCTATGGCTACACCTTC. Protein: CASRLLSVRKIYGYTF.

The chain couples TRBV19 to TRBJ1-6, with D possibly matching TRBD1 (6 bases). This CDR3 region has 15 residues. CDR1 LNHDA and CDR2 SQIVND come from the germline V gene (reference sequence). The V end lost 6 bases, the J end lost 8 bases, and 17 bases lay between the germline ends. The CDR3 loop is CASRTGGAGDSPLHF. The CDR3 nucleotides are TGTGCCAGTAGGACTGGGGGGGCCGGGGATTCACCCCTCCACTTT.

V and J are TRBV4-2 and TRBJ1-2; perhaps TRBD1 as D (5 bases). There are 13 residues in the CDR3. Germline V gene data show CDR1 as LGHNA and CDR2 as YNFKEQ. Trimming cost V 4 bases and J 7 bases, with 13 bases left between them. CDR3 loop: CASSPRDQGGYTF. The CDR3 DNA follows: TGTGCCAGCAGCCCCCGGGATCAGGGTGGCTACACCTTC.

The rearrangement uses TRBV7-9 and TRBJ2-7, with 7 bases matching TRBD2. The CDR3 is 13 residues long. Germline lookup yields CDR1 SEHNR and CDR2 FQNEAQ (reference sequence). After removal of 7 bases from V and 3 bases from J, the junction contained 6 bases not matched to a gene. DNA of the CDR3: TGTGCCAGCACCCCTCCGGGGGGCTACGAGCAGTACTTC. Amino acid sequence: CASTPPGGYEQYF.

The chain employs TRBV9 and TRBJ2-3; 9 bases are shared with TRBD2. This CDR3 spans 16 amino acids. Losses at the gene ends were 3 bases for V and 2 bases for J; bases not matched to a gene: 7. Germline CDR1 reads SGDLS; CDR2 reads YYNGEE. The CDR3 coding sequence is TGTGCCAGCAGCGCGCGGGAGGGCTCCTTCACAGATACGCAGTATTTT. As protein: CASSAREGSFTDTQYF. Full variable domain (rest looked up from reference TRBV9 and TRBJ2-3): DSGVTQTPKHLITATGQRVTLRCSPRSGDLSVYWYQQSLDQGLQFLIQYYNGEERAKGNILERFSAQQFPDLHSELNLSSLELGDSALYFCASSAREGSFTDTQYFGPGTRLTVL.